The 24 T cell receptor beta chains reported below all come from one sample, sequenced in a study of blood T cell repertoires in COVID-19. TCRdb's copy holds only in-frame clones and misses some; the assay was immunoSEQ multiplex PCR. The repertoire holds roughly 400,000 clones, over 75% seen once, with about 1.4% in the top ten. Sequenced material: PBMCs or T cells enriched from blood (not recorded which). These receptor sequences come from a woman between 18 and 29 years old who had been exposed to COVID-19.

The rearrangement uses TRBV19 and TRBJ2-2; 10 nucleotides agree with TRBD1. The V segment lost 5 bases and the J segment 4 bases; nucleotides outside the gene matches: 7. Germline V lookup: CDR1 LNHDA, CDR2 SQIVND (reference sequence). The CDR3 length is 16 residues. CDR3 amino acids: CASSSDRGRATGELFF. DNA of the CDR3: TGTGCCAGTAGTTCCGACAGGGGGCGAGCCACCGGGGAGCTGTTTTTT.

This clone was recorded only once. The chain carries TRBV4-3 and TRBJ2-3; D may be TRBD1 (5 bases). Trimming took off 3 bases at V and 0 bases at J, with 22 bases between the two ends. The CDR3 contains 19 residues. Germline V lookup: CDR1 LGHNA, CDR2 YSLEER. CDR3 DNA: TGCGCCAGCAGCCAGGGGCCCGTTGTGACGGGTGTGAGCACAGATACGCAGTATTTT. Translation gives CASSQGPVVTGVSTDTQYF.

The chain recombines TRBV11-3 with TRBJ2-1, with TRBD2 matching over 10 bases. Germline V gene lookup returns CDR1 SGHNT and CDR2 YENEEA. CDR3 size: 19 residues. V was pared by 3 bases and J by 4 bases, with 15 bases of the junction left unmatched. The CDR3 region is CASSFLVFEHSGGYNEQFF. CDR3 DNA sequence: TGTGCCAGCAGCTTTCTTGTCTTCGAACATAGCGGGGGGTACAATGAGCAGTTCTTC.

The chain has TRBV7-8 and TRBJ1-1; weak D call: TRBD1 (6 bases). Germline values: CDR1 SGHVS, CDR2 FQNEAQ. Deletions cut 5 bases from V and 7 bases from J, with 17 bases between. CDR3 length: 14 residues. For the CDR3, the DNA is TGTGCCAGCAGCCATACACGAGGGGACATTGAAGCTTTCTTT. Its protein is CASSHTRGDIEAFF.

This clone was seen a single time. This rearrangement joins TRBV19 to TRBJ2-7; weak D call: TRBD2 (7 bases). Germline assignment: CDR1 LNHDA and CDR2 SQIVND (reference sequence). The CDR3 totals 15 residues. V was pared by 4 bases and J by 4 bases, with 17 bases between. The CDR3 DNA follows: TGTGCCAGTAGTACCACGGGGGGCGGGAGTTACGAGCAGTACTTC. Translated: CASSTTGGGSYEQYF.

This rearrangement joins TRBV4-1 to TRBJ2-7; 8 nucleotides agree with TRBD1. The CDR3 runs to 15 residues. With 1 base clipped from V and 1 base from J, the junction kept 3 bases outside the gene matches. Germline CDR1 reads MGHRA; CDR2 reads YSYEKL. The CDR3 is CASSQGTGTSYEQYF. The CDR3 nucleotides are TGCGCCAGCAGCCAAGGGACAGGGACATCCTACGAGCAGTACTTC.

The chain couples TRBV5-6 to TRBJ2-5; 14 bases map to TRBD2. The germline V gene encodes CDR1 SGHDT and CDR2 YYEEEE. The J segment lost 4 bases and the V segment lost 0 bases, leaving 8 bases of the junction unmatched. This CDR3 comprises 18 residues. CDR3 sequence: CASSLAGTSGSIRETQYF. CDR3 bases: TGTGCCAGCAGCTTGGCCGGGACTAGCGGGAGTATCAGAGAGACCCAGTACTTC.

This clone was seen a few times. The J gene is TRBJ1-1, the V gene TRBV25-1, with 8 bases lining up with TRBD1. The junction had 1 base not matched to a gene; V was cut back by 0 bases and J by 1 base. Germline CDR1 is MGHDK and CDR2 is SYGVNS. The CDR3 contains 15 residues. Here the CDR3 reads CASSEYGTGNTEAFF. In nucleotides, the CDR3 is TGTGCCAGCAGTGAATACGGGACAGGGAACACTGAAGCTTTCTTT.

The rearrangement joins TRBV12-5 to TRBJ2-2; D is perhaps TRBD2 (5 bases). Trimming cost V 3 bases and J 6 bases, with 11 bases left between them. The CDR3 has 14 amino acids. Germline CDR1 and CDR2: LGHNT and FRNRAP. The chain's CDR3 is CASGFSGAAGELFF. CDR3 nucleotide sequence: TGTGCTAGTGGTTTCAGCGGTGCGGCCGGGGAGCTGTTTTTT.

This clone was seen more than once but under ten times. The rearrangement joins TRBV18 to TRBJ2-7; D uncertain. From germline, CDR1 is KGHSH and CDR2 LQKENI. The CDR3 consists of 13 residues. V dropped 4 bases and J dropped 0 bases, with 7 bases sitting between them. In DNA form, the CDR3 reads TGTGCCAGCTCACTTGAGAGCTCCTACGAGCAGTACTTC. This encodes CASSLESSYEQYF.

Worth noting for this clone: The same CDR3 arises from other DNA sequences in this sample as well. The chain has TRBV5-1 and TRBJ2-5; TRBD2 aligns across 7 bases. This CDR3 has 15 residues. CDR1 and CDR2 (germline): SGHRS, YFSETQ. Trimming took 0 bases from V and 5 from J; bases not matched to a gene: 7. In nucleotides, the CDR3 is TGCGCCAGCAGCTTGGGACTAGCCTCCGGGGAGACCCAGTACTTC. Protein sequence: CASSLGLASGETQYF.

This clone was seen only a few times. The CDR3 region is CASSQGLAGSSYEQYF. As DNA, the CDR3 is TGTGCCAGCAGCCAAGGGTTGGCGGGGAGCTCCTACGAGCAGTACTTC. The gene calls are TRBV3-1 (or the pseudogene TRBV3-2) and TRBJ2-7, with D perhaps TRBD2 (6 bases). Germline V gives CDR1 LGHDT, CDR2 YNNKEL (reference sequence). V was pared by 1 base and J by 0 bases, with 13 bases between. The CDR3 is made up of 16 amino acids.

The chain combines TRBV7-8 with TRBJ2-3; 13 nucleotides agree with TRBD2. There are 21 residues in the CDR3. From germline, CDR1 is SGHVS and CDR2 FQNEAQ. V shed 4 bases, J shed 1 base, and the junction held 17 bases outside the gene matches. The CDR3 DNA follows: TGTGCCAGCAGCTCCCCGCACCCCACTAGCGGGAGGGGCGGGGGCACAGATACGCAGTATTTT. It translates to CASSSPHPTSGRGGGTDTQYF.

The chain uses TRBV6-5 and TRBJ2-2; the match to TRBD1 covers 10 bases. The V segment lost 4 bases and the J segment 4 bases; nucleotides outside the gene matches: 3. CDR3 length equals 15 residues. Germline-derived CDR1 and CDR2 are MNHEY and SVGAGI. The CDR3: CASSWDRGSTGELFF. The CDR3 nucleotides read TGTGCCAGCAGTTGGGACAGGGGTAGCACCGGGGAGCTGTTTTTT.

The chain uses TRBV2 and TRBJ2-1, with 8 bases identical to TRBD1. CDR3 length: 15 residues. Trimming took 5 bases from V and 4 from J; bases not matched to a gene: 7. Germline CDR1 SNHLY, CDR2 FYNNEI. CDR3 DNA: TGTGCCAGCAGTAAACACAGGGGGGAATACAATGAGCAGTTCTTC. It specifies CASSKHRGEYNEQFF.

The table lists this clone with a count of one. The chain recombines TRBV2 with TRBJ1-6, with D perhaps TRBD1 (5 bases). The length of the CDR3 is 14 residues. The germline gives CDR1 SNHLY, CDR2 FYNNEI. V shed 5 bases and J shed 4 bases, with 9 bases lying between them. In nucleotides, the CDR3 is TGTGCCAGCAGTAGACAGAATTATAATTCACCCCTCCACTTT. It codes for CASSRQNYNSPLHF.

The gene calls are TRBV10-3 and TRBJ2-1, with D unresolved. V was trimmed by 3 bases and J by 10 bases, leaving 7 bases between them. The germline CDR1 and CDR2 sequences are ENHRY and SYGVKD. This CDR3 comprises 11 residues. DNA of the CDR3: TGTGCCATCAGTGATTTGTCAGAGCAGTTCTTC. This sequence encodes CAISDLSEQFF.

The V gene is TRBV18, the J gene TRBJ1-3; 7 nucleotides align to TRBD1. Trimming removed 2 bases from V and 0 bases from J; junction bases left unmatched: 7. CDR1 and CDR2 from the germline V gene are KGHSH and LQKENI. The CDR3 covers 17 residues. The CDR3 sequence: CASSPSPPGGSGNTIYF. CDR3 coding DNA: TGTGCCAGCTCACCATCACCCCCAGGGGGCTCTGGAAACACCATATATTTT.

The chain links TRBV7-9 to TRBJ1-1; TRBD1 might be the D (5 bases). Trimming pared 5 bases from V and 11 bases from J, leaving 15 bases between. The V gene's germline CDR1 is SEHNR and CDR2 FQNEAQ (reference sequence). The CDR3 extends over 12 amino acids. CDR3 sequence: CASSIHQGWAFF. In DNA, the CDR3 is TGTGCCAGCAGCATACATCAGGGTTGGGCTTTCTTT.

CDR3 sequence reads: CASSSSSNEKLFF. In DNA form, the CDR3 reads TGTGCCAGCAGTTCCTCTAGTAATGAAAAACTGTTTTTT. The chain is built from TRBV28 and TRBJ1-4; D not resolved. CDR3 length: 13 residues. The V gene's germline CDR1 is MDHEN and CDR2 SYDVKM. V was pared by 4 bases and J by 4 bases, with 7 bases between.

The gene calls are TRBV9 and TRBJ1-1; D not certain. This CDR3 has 15 amino acids. Trimming removed 4 bases at V and 0 bases at J, with 13 bases between. Germline lookup yields CDR1 SGDLS and CDR2 YYNGEE. The CDR3 loop is CASSPKLSLNTEAFF. The CDR3 bases are TGTGCCAGCAGCCCGAAACTATCATTGAACACTGAAGCTTTCTTT.

This clone was counted a few times. The rearrangement links TRBV5-1 to TRBJ1-3, with D maybe TRBD1 (5 bases). V lost 4 bases and J lost 4, with 12 bases in between. Germline V CDR1 and CDR2: SGHRS, YFSETQ. The CDR3 runs to 14 residues. The DNA of the CDR3 is TGCGCCAGCAGCGACCAGGGTGGAGGAAACACCATATATTTT. Translation gives CASSDQGGGNTIYF.

V is TRBV7-9 and J is TRBJ2-1, with 7 bases that match TRBD2. V shed 5 bases, J shed 5 bases, and the junction held 3 bases outside the gene matches. The CDR3 totals 13 residues. Germline CDR1 and CDR2: SEHNR and FQNEAQ (reference sequence). CDR3 protein: CASSVGLDNEQFF. The CDR3 nucleotides are TGTGCCAGCAGCGTTGGACTAGACAATGAGCAGTTCTTC. Combining the CDR3 with reference TRBV7-9 and TRBJ2-1 gives the whole variable domain DTGVSQNPRHKITKRGQNVTFRCDPISEHNRLYWYRQTLGQGPEFLTYFQNEAQLEKSRLLSDRFSAERPKGSFSTLEIQRTEQGDSAMYLCASSVGLDNEQFFGPGTRLTVL.

The rearrangement links TRBV28 to TRBJ1-2; D is possibly TRBD1 (6 bases). V lost 3 bases and J 8 bases, leaving 13 bases between the germline ends. The CDR3 contains 13 residues. CDR1 and CDR2 (germline): MDHEN, SYDVKM. Here the CDR3 DNA reads TGTGCCAGCAGTTTGGTGGGGGCAGGGGGCTACACCTTC. It is translated as CASSLVGAGGYTF.